The sequence of this T cell receptor (beta chain) was determined in a study of blood T cell repertoires in COVID-19. On the study more broadly: Researchers got acute and convalescent COVID-19 samples from the United States, Italy and Spain. Nucleic acid was either cDNA or gDNA, and it came from T cells, B-cell-depleted T cells, or PBMCs.

Germline V lookup: CDR1 SNHLY, CDR2 FYNNEI. CDR3 length: 14 amino acids. V was cut by 8 bases and J by 2 bases, with 15 bases left in between. As originally analysed: Estimation of nucleated cell counts was performed using reference gene primer amplification. Sequencing was performed with immunoSEQ multiplex PCR; in TCRdb, only in-frame clones are kept and a portion is missing. V and J calls plus clone size are reproduced from that table; the DNA served to infer D and trimming. The sample includes some 250,000 clones, approximately 80% of them seen just once. Material: peripheral blood. The chain links TRBV2 to TRBJ1-2; D is unresolved. The sequence came from a man in his forties or fifties with acute or convalescent COVID-19. The CDR3, as DNA: TGTGCCAGCCTACGGGAAAACGGGAACTATGGCTACACCTTC. It codes for CASLRENGNYGYTF.